This is a list of T cell receptor beta chains from one sample in a study of T cell repertoires in cytomegalovirus infection. TCRdb reprocessed the reads with MiXCR, giving one entry per CDR3 protein. The sample records nearly 550,000 distinct CDR3 sequences, approximately 15% being singletons. Sequences were obtained from CD8+ T cells from PBMCs. The receptors derive from a human donor in good health (CMV status not recorded). Some clones in this sample may be carry-over from other donors' samples. Each CDR3 is given with its conserved first and last residue. D genes are given only for firm matches. The size field is filled for only some rows; it gives once, few, many or a size class.

clone_size j_call v_call d_call cdr3_aa cdr3_nt
. TRBJ2-7 TRBV27 . CASSLSGGSGFSYEQYF TGTGCCAGCAGTTTATCAGGGGGGTCGGGGTTTTCCTACGAGCAGTACTTC
. TRBJ2-1 TRBV28 TRBD2 CATSGTSHNEQFF TGTGCCACCAGTGGGACTAGCCACAATGAGCAGTTCTTC
. TRBJ2-2 TRBV4-1 TRBD1 CASSQTRQGHTGELFF TGCGCCAGCAGCCAAACCCGACAGGGTCACACCGGGGAGCTGTTTTTT
. TRBJ2-7 TRBV5-4 . CASSFSGSYSYEQYF TGTGCCAGCAGCTTCTCAGGGAGTTACTCCTACGAGCAGTACTTC
many TRBJ2-3 TRBV4-1 . CASSLRGELTDTQYF TGCGCCAGCAGCCTCAGGGGGGAGTTGACAGATACGCAGTATTTT
. TRBJ1-1 TRBV6-4 TRBD1 CASSRDSANTEAFF TGTGCCAGCAGTCGGGACAGCGCAAACACTGAAGCTTTCTTT
many TRBJ2-3 TRBV7-3 . CASSPGTASSSTDTQYF TGTGCCAGCAGCCCCGGCACGGCTAGCAGTAGCACAGATACGCAGTATTTT
few TRBJ1-4 TRBV3-1 . CASSQGWETTNEKLFF TGTGCCAGCAGCCAAGGTTGGGAGACAACTAATGAAAAACTGTTTTTT
few TRBJ1-1 TRBV7-6 . CASSLNKGSEAFF TGTGCCAGCAGCTTAAATAAGGGATCCGAAGCTTTCTTT
many TRBJ2-1 TRBV11-1 . CASSFIRGQLNYNEQFF TGTGCCAGCAGCTTCATTAGAGGCCAGCTTAATTACAATGAGCAGTTCTTC
few TRBJ2-3 TRBV12-3/TRBV12-4 TRBD1 CASRWDRGGTDTQYF TGTGCCAGCAGATGGGACAGGGGGGGCACAGATACGCAGTATTTT